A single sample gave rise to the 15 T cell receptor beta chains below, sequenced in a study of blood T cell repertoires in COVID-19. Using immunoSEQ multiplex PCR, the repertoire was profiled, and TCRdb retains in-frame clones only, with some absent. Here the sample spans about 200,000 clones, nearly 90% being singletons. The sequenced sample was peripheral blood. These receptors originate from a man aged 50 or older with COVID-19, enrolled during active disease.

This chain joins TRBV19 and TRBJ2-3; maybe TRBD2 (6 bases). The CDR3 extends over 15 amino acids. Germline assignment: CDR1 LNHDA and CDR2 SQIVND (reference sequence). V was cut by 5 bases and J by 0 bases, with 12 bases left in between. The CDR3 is CASSLFRGSTDTQYF. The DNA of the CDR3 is TGTGCCAGTAGTCTCTTTCGGGGGAGCACAGATACGCAGTATTTT.

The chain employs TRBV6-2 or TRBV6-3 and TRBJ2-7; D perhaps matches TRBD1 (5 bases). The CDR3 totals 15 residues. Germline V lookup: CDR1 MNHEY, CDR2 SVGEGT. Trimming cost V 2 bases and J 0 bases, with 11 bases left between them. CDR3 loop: CASSYVQVGSYEQYF. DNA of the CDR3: TGTGCCAGCAGTTACGTACAGGTGGGCTCCTACGAGCAGTACTTC.

This CDR3 reads CASIGNLIGEKLFF. The DNA of the CDR3 is TGTGCCAGTATAGGCAACCTGATCGGGGAAAAACTGTTTTTT. The rearrangement uses TRBV19 and TRBJ1-4, with D hard to call. CDR3 length: 14 residues. In germline, CDR1 is LNHDA, CDR2 SQIVND (reference sequence). V lost 7 bases, J lost 8 bases, and 17 bases lay in between.

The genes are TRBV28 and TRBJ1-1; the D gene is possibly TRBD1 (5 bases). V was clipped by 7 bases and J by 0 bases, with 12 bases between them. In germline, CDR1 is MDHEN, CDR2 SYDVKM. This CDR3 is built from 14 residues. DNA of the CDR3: TGTGCCAGCACGTGGGGGGGTGTGAACACTGAAGCTTTCTTT. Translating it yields CASTWGGVNTEAFF. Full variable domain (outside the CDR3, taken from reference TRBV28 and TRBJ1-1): DVKVTQSSRYLVKRTGEKVFLECVQDMDHENMFWYRQDPGLGLRLIYFSYDVKMKEKGDIPEGYSVSREKKERFSLILESASTNQTSMYLCASTWGGVNTEAFFGQGTRLTVV.

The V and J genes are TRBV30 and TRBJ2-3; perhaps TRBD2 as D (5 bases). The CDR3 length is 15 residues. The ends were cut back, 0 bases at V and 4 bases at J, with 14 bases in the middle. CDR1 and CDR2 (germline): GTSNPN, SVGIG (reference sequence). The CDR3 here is CAWSVSGSRADTQYF. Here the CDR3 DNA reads TGTGCCTGGAGTGTAAGTGGGAGTCGGGCAGATACGCAGTATTTT.

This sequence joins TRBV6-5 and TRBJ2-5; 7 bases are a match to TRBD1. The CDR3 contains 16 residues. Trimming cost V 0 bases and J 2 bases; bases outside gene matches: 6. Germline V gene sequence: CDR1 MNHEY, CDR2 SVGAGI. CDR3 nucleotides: TGTGCCAGCAGTTACTCGAACAGGGGATTACAAGAGACCCAGTACTTC. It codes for CASSYSNRGLQETQYF.

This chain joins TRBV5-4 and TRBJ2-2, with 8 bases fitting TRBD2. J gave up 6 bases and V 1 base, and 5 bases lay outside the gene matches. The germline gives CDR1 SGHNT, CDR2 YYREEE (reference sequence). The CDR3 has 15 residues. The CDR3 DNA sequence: TGTGCCAGCAGCTTGCGACTAGCGTGGTCCGGGGAGCTGTTTTTT. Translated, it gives CASSLRLAWSGELFF.

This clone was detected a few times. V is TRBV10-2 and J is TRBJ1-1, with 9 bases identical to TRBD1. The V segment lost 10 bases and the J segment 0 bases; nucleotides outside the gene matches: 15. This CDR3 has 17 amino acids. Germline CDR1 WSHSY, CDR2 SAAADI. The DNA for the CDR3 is TGCGCCACCGTCCCGGGACAGGGAACGAGGATGAACACTGAAGCTTTCTTT. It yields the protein CATVPGQGTRMNTEAFF.

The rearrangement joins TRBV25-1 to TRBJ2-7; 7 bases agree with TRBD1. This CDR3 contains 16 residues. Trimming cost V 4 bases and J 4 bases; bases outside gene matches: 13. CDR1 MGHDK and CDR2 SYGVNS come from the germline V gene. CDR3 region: CASSGRQGPFQYEQYF. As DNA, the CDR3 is TGTGCCAGCAGTGGTAGACAGGGCCCTTTCCAATACGAGCAGTACTTC.

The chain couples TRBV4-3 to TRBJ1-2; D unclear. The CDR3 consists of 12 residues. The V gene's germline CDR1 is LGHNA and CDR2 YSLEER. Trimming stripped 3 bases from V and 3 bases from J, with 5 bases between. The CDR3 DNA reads TGCGCCAGCAGCCAGGGCCACTATGGCTACACCTTC. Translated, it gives CASSQGHYGYTF.

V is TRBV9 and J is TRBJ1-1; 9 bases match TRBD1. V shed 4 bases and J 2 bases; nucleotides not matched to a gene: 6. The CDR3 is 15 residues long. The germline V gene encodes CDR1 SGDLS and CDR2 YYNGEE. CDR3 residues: CASSPRDRANTEAFF. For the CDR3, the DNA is TGTGCCAGCAGCCCCAGGGACAGGGCCAACACTGAAGCTTTCTTT.

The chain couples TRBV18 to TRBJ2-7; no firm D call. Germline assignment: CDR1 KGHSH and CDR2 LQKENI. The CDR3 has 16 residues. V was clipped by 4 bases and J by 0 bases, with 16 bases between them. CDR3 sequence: CASSQAITVYSYEQYF. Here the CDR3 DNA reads TGTGCCAGCTCACAGGCCATCACAGTTTACTCCTACGAGCAGTACTTC.

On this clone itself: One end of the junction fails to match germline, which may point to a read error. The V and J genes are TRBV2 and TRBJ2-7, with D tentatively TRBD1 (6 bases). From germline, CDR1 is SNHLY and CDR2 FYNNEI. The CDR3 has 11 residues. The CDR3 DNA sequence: TGTGCCAGCAGTGTTGGGGGCCGATCCGCCTTC. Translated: CASSVGGRSAF.

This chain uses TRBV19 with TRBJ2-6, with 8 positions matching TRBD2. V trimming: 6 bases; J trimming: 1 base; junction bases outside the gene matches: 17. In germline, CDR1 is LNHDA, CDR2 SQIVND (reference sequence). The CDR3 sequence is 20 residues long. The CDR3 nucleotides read TGTGCCAGTAGATCCACAGGGACCAGACGGGAGGGGTCTGGGGCCAACGTCCTGACTTTC. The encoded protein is CASRSTGTRREGSGANVLTF.

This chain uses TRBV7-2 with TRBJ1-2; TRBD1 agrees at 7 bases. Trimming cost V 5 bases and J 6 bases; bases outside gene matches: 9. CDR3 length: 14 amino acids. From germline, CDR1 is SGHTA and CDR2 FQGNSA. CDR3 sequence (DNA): TGTGCCAGCAGCAAGGGGACAGCAACAGATGGCTACACCTTC. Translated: CASSKGTATDGYTF.